The rows below give T cell receptor beta chains drawn from one sample of a study of T cell responses to AZD1222 COVID-19 vaccine. Measured with immunoSEQ multiplex PCR; TCRdb has only the in-frame clones, and not every one. The sample carries about 130,000 clones, approximately 87% recorded once. The material was peripheral blood, obtained on day 0 of AZD1222 vaccination. Receptor source: an adult in good health. CDR3s include the opening cysteine and the closing phenylalanine or tryptophan. D genes are given only for firm matches. The listing skips clone size in some rows; elsewhere it reads once, few, many or a size class.

v_call	j_call	d_call	clone_size	cdr3_aa	cdr3_nt
TRBV18	TRBJ1-6	.	.	CASSRAVLYSPLHF	TGTGCCAGCTCACGGGCCGTCCTATATTCACCCCTCCACTTT
TRBV15	TRBJ2-3	.	.	CATSNRQLGSGRDTQYF	TGTGCCACCAGCAACCGACAGTTGGGTAGCGGCAGAGATACGCAGTATTTT
TRBV19	TRBJ2-7	.	.	CASSIVVGQTYEQYF	TGTGCCAGTAGTATCGTAGTCGGCCAAACCTACGAGCAGTACTTC
TRBV6-2/TRBV6-3	TRBJ1-1	.	.	CASSYPPRGNTEAFF	TGTGCCAGCAGTTACCCCCCCCGGGGAAACACTGAAGCTTTCTTT
TRBV2	TRBJ1-6	.	.	CASSVEGIVSPLHF	TGTGCCAGCAGTGTTGAGGGGATAGTGTCACCCCTCCACTTT
TRBV27	TRBJ2-3	TRBD2	.	CASSSRLAVTDTQYF	TGTGCCAGCAGTTCCCGACTAGCGGTCACAGATACGCAGTATTTT
TRBV6-1	TRBJ2-2	.	.	CASSLDSQGLGELFF	TGTGCCAGCAGTCTTGACAGCCAGGGCCTGGGGGAGCTGTTTTTT
TRBV5-5	TRBJ2-7	.	.	CASSLVHWGEQYF	TGTGCCAGCAGCTTGGTCCATTGGGGGGAGCAGTACTTC
TRBV7-9	TRBJ2-2	.	.	CASSFQDPNTGELFF	TGTGCCAGCAGCTTCCAGGACCCGAACACCGGGGAGCTGTTTTTT
TRBV28	TRBJ1-6	TRBD1	.	CASRPGQGEAPLHF	TGTGCCAGCAGACCGGGACAGGGGGAGGCACCCCTCCACTTT
TRBV3-1/TRBV3-2	TRBJ2-5	TRBD1	.	CASSSRQGQETQYF	TGTGCCAGCAGCTCCCGACAGGGGCAAGAGACCCAGTACTTC
TRBV9	TRBJ1-2	.	.	CASSAGRSGLGGYTF	TGTGCCAGCAGCGCCGGACGGTCGGGCCTTGGGGGCTACACCTTC
TRBV27	TRBJ2-1	.	.	CASSRAGTVTDEQFF	TGTGCCAGCAGTCGAGCCGGGACCGTGACGGATGAGCAGTTCTTC
TRBV29-1	TRBJ2-1	.	.	CSGDSLDEQFF	TGCAGCGGTGACTCGCTGGATGAGCAGTTCTTC
TRBV6-5	TRBJ1-5	TRBD1	.	CASSATGDSNQPQHF	TGTGCCAGCAGCGCCACAGGGGATAGCAATCAGCCCCAGCATTTT
TRBV20-1	TRBJ2-3	.	.	CSAGHSDTQYF	TGCAGTGCTGGTCACTCGGATACGCAGTATTTT
TRBV25-1	TRBJ2-7	TRBD1	.	CASSEYRDRGSYEQYF	TGTGCCAGCAGTGAATACAGGGACAGGGGATCCTACGAGCAGTACTTC
TRBV21-1	TRBJ2-5	.	.	CASSKDNDGETQYF	TGTGCCAGCAGCAAAGATAACGATGGAGAGACCCAGTACTTC
TRBV10-3	TRBJ1-5	.	.	CAIAGEEHQPQHF	TGTGCCATCGCCGGGGAGGAGCATCAGCCCCAGCATTTT
TRBV5-1	TRBJ2-5	.	.	CASSLDSGGSETQYF	TGCGCCAGCAGCTTGGATTCGGGGGGCAGTGAGACCCAGTACTTC
TRBV5-1	TRBJ1-4	TRBD1	.	CASSGQGASNEKLFF	TGCGCCAGCAGCGGACAGGGGGCCTCTAATGAAAAACTGTTTTTT
TRBV4-3	TRBJ1-5	TRBD1	.	CASSQVTGEGQPQHF	TGCGCCAGCAGCCAAGTAACAGGGGAGGGACAGCCCCAGCATTTT
TRBV7-9	TRBJ1-5	TRBD1	.	CASSLTDRAGNQPQHF	TGTGCCAGCAGCTTAACAGACAGGGCCGGCAATCAGCCCCAGCATTTT
TRBV7-3	TRBJ1-2	TRBD1	.	CASSWGQNYGYTF	TGTGCCAGCAGCTGGGGACAGAACTATGGCTACACCTTC
TRBV6-2/TRBV6-3	TRBJ2-1	TRBD2	.	CASSLHGGNEQFF	TGTGCCAGCAGCCTCCACGGGGGGAATGAGCAGTTCTTC
TRBV2	TRBJ2-3	TRBD2	.	CASIAGPTDTQYF	TGTGCCAGCATAGCGGGGCCCACAGATACGCAGTATTTT
TRBV2	TRBJ1-1	.	.	CASSTGGRDTEAFF	TGTGCCAGCAGTACCGGGGGCCGGGACACTGAAGCTTTCTTT
TRBV7-9	TRBJ2-3	TRBD2	.	CASSLAGGLTTDTQYF	TGTGCCAGCAGCTTAGCCGGGGGGTTGACCACAGATACGCAGTATTTT
TRBV28	TRBJ1-1	TRBD1	.	CASSHRTGGTEAFF	TGTGCCAGCAGCCACAGGACAGGGGGCACTGAAGCTTTCTTT
TRBV3-1/TRBV3-2	TRBJ1-6	.	few	CASRPPRGDSPLHF	TGTGCCAGCAGGCCACCTCGGGGGGATTCACCCCTCCACTTT
TRBV2	TRBJ2-4	TRBD1	.	CASSVGTGAQNIQYF	TGTGCCAGCAGTGTCGGGACAGGGGCACAAAACATTCAGTACTTC
TRBV15	TRBJ1-5	.	.	CATSKPDQPQHF	TGTGCCACCAGCAAGCCTGATCAGCCCCAGCATTTT
TRBV4-3	TRBJ1-4	.	few	CASSQDLGEGNEKLFF	TGCGCCAGCAGCCAAGATCTGGGGGAGGGGAATGAAAAACTGTTTTTT
TRBV2	TRBJ1-5	TRBD1	.	CASSGNRGHQPQHF	TGTGCCAGCAGTGGGAACAGGGGGCACCAGCCCCAGCATTTT
TRBV27	TRBJ2-7	.	.	CASSRAGMSYEQYF	TGTGCCAGCAGTCGGGCAGGGATGTCCTACGAGCAGTACTTC
TRBV7-9	TRBJ1-2	TRBD1	.	CASSDRGSYGYTF	TGTGCCAGCAGCGACAGGGGCAGCTATGGCTACACCTTC
TRBV6-2/TRBV6-3	TRBJ2-5	TRBD2	.	CASSDGRTSGNRAQYF	TGTGCCAGCAGCGACGGACGGACTAGCGGGAACCGGGCCCAGTACTTC
TRBV7-2	TRBJ1-4	.	.	CASSLAPYEKLFF	TGTGCCAGCAGCTTAGCTCCGTATGAAAAACTGTTTTTT
TRBV5-4	TRBJ2-2	.	once	CASSWGGNTGELFF	TGTGCCAGCAGCTGGGGCGGGAACACCGGGGAGCTGTTTTTT
TRBV28	TRBJ2-1	TRBD2	.	CASSARISGNEQFF	TGTGCCAGCAGCGCCCGTATTAGCGGGAACGAGCAGTTCTTC